This T cell receptor beta chain was documented in a study of CD8 T cells in Susac syndrome. Random hexamers served to reverse transcribe about 0.45 to 1 ug RNA. It was immunoSEQ multiplex PCR that amplified TCR beta CDR3 across 54 Vbeta and 13 Jbeta. TCRdb re-analysed the immunoSEQ multiplex PCR reads in MiXCR, keeping a single row per CDR3 protein. The table lists more than 90,000 distinct CDR3 sequences, around 92% of them singletons, with around 0.085% in the top ten. The CDR3 totals 14 residues. The V end lost 6 bases, the J end lost 0 bases, and 10 bases lay between the germline ends. Negative isolation was used for CD8+ and CD4+ T cells, and FACS enrichment was applied to TEMRA cells.

Sequencing was done on a sample of CD4+ T cells from PBMCs. This sequence joins TRBV12-3 or TRBV12-4 and TRBJ2-3; D not certain. This receptor was identified in a human donor with multiple sclerosis. The DNA of the CDR3 is TGTGCCAGCAGCCCCCCGTGGAGCACAGATACGCAGTATTTT. Residues: CASSPPWSTDTQYF.